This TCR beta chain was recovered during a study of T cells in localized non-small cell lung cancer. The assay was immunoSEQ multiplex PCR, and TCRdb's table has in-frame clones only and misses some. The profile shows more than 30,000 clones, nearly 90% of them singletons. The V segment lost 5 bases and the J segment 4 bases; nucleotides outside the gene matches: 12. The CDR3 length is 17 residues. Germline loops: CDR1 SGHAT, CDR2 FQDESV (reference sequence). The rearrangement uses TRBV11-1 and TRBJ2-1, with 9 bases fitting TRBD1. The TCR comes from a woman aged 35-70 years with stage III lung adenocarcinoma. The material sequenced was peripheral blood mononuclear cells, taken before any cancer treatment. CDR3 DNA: TGTGCCAGCAGCGCCGACAGGGGGGCTATAATTTACAATGAGCAGTTCTTC. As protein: CASSADRGAIIYNEQFF. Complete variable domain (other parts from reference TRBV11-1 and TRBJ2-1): EAEVAQSPRYKITEKSQAVAFWCDPISGHATLYWYRQILGQGPELLVQFQDESVVDDSQLPKDRFSAERLKGVDSTLKIQPAELGDSAMYLCASSADRGAIIYNEQFFGPGTRLTVL.